This TCR beta chain comes out of a study of Graves' ophthalmopathy and Graves' hyperthyroidism (dated by TCRdb to 2016 to 2019). Describing the broader study: Peripheral blood samples were taken at the time of initial diagnosis, before any treatment was given. TCR beta repertoire signatures were used to distinguish Graves' ophthalmopathy from Graves' hyperthyroidism and to predict progression to ophthalmopathy. In over 5 hyperthyroidism patients, the T-cell repertoire of thyroid tissue was compared with the T-cell repertoire of blood. After sampling, hyperthyroidism patients received methimazole starting at 30 mg daily, and ophthalmopathy patients received high-dose intravenous methylprednisolone. The independent validation cohort included about 19 hyperthyroidism patients plus 17 patients who later progressed from hyperthyroidism to ophthalmopathy. The 100 or so discovery patients were randomly divided into training and test sets at a 7:3 ratio. In total, some 130 blood samples were TCR-sequenced: 43 ophthalmopathy, approximately 80 hyperthyroidism and roughly 17 hyperthyroidism-to-ophthalmopathy patients. To explore V-J signatures distinguishing ophthalmopathy from hyperthyroidism, a discovery set of under 110 patients (roughly 42 ophthalmopathy, some 57 stable hyperthyroidism) was enrolled.

The CDR3 spans 15 residues, from the cysteine through the phenylalanine. CDR3 DNA is the only sequence kept; it has 45 bases, read in frame from the first base. In the germline V gene, CDR1 corresponds to KGHDR and CDR2 to SFDVKD. V lost 5 bases and J lost 3 bases, and the count of bases not matched to a germline gene is 6. What the study reported, not specific to this receptor: In validation, the model predicted ophthalmopathy progression with about 71% sensitivity and 72.22% specificity; 12 predicted patients were CT-confirmed with GO in a median of 6.5 months. Most expanded thyroid clonotypes with frequency above 0.001 were also detected in blood, suggesting blood repertoires may reflect the thyroid immune response. Ophthalmopathy was separated from stable hyperthyroidism by the 13-signature model with roughly 88% sensitivity and about 81% specificity in cross-validation and with 80%/75% in the test set. No statistical method was used to set the sample size in advance, and the investigators knew which group each participant was assigned to.

Stable hyperthyroidism was defined as no progression to ophthalmopathy within 18 months of follow-up. Hyperthyroidism patients were newly diagnosed, with disease duration under 2 months, and aged 18 to 65 years. Patients with other autoimmune diseases, uncontrolled infections, pregnancy or lactation were excluded. Clinical symptoms, serum thyroxine, TRAb, thyroid ultrasound and orbital computed tomography were used for diagnosis. Ficoll-Paque density gradient centrifugation was used to isolate PBMCs from about 10 ml of fresh peripheral blood. Trizol reagent was used to extract the total RNA, and its quality was then checked on an Agilent 2100 Bioanalyzer. TCR beta CDR3 regions were amplified from RNA transcripts for repertoire sequencing. The first round of RT-PCR was done with HTBI primers and the Qiagen OneStep RT-PCR kit, and was followed by a second round of multiplex PCR, then size selection and purification. Sequencing of the libraries was carried out on an Illumina HiSeq2000 in paired-end mode with 100 bp reads. As for how the authors treated the data: SOAPnuke was used for read processing, and reads with adapters, uncalled bases, a mean Phred below 15, or no exact constant-primer or identifier match were discarded. High-quality paired reads were merged with COPE v1.2.5. Each unique nucleotide sequence was defined as a clonotype, and clonotypes were aligned to IMGT TRB V, D and J references with MiTCR v1.1. Analysis was restricted to V-J combinations with a frequency above 0.0001, which covered 99% to 99.2% of repertoires. A TCR clonal expansion and chaos score per V-J combination was defined as the ratio of F50 clonal expansion to chaos observed in the TCRdist matrix. Welch's t-statistics and random forest were used to reduce the features to 10 to 15 V-J combinations, which were then used as input to a naive Bayes classifier. Thyroid-blood repertoire similarity was quantified with the Morisita-Horn index. TCRdb handled the public reads itself, with Q25 trimming in fastp and clone calling in MiXCR, and kept productive beta chains. Each entry is one CDR3 protein sequence, shown with its most common DNA and genes. These V and J calls derive from TCRdb rather than the authors' analysis. The sample data list under 800,000 distinct CDR3 sequences, and over 20% of these were observed just once. The ten largest clones take up approximately 6.9% of the sample.

This clonotype appeared many times. No cognate antigen has been identified for it. Qualities for individual bases were not recorded, and no much larger clone is one base off. The receptor chain draws on TRBV24-1 and TRBJ2-5; TRBD1 lines up with 9 middle nucleotides. Sequencing used peripheral blood. This TCR was sampled from a woman between 18 and 30 years old with stable Graves' hyperthyroidism. Some clones in this sample may be carry-over from other donors' samples. Donor details come from another sample of the same person, matched by shared clones. In nucleotide form, the sequence is TGTGCCACCAGTGCAGGGACAGGGCAAAAAGAGACCCAGTACTTC. It is translated as CATSAGTGQKETQYF.